The 16 T cell receptor beta chains reported below all come from one sample, sequenced in a study of T cells expressing NK-cell markers. With the 5' RACE reads reprocessed, TCRdb shows one record per CDR3 protein and no DNA. Here the sample table reports 450,000 to 600,000 distinct CDR3 sequences. What was sequenced was blood T cells: a sorted CD56 or NKG2C T cell subset, CD4+ or CD8+ T cells, or bulk PBMC T cells (not recorded which). Receptor source: a man aged 18 to 29 in good health.

The rearrangement uses TRBV18 and TRBJ2-2. Germline V gene lookup returns CDR1 KGHSH and CDR2 LQKENI. The CDR3 covers 17 residues. This CDR3 reads CASSPPKGTGNTGELFF. Full variable domain (outside the CDR3, taken from reference TRBV18 and TRBJ2-2): NAGVMQNPRHLVRRRGQEARLRCSPMKGHSHVYWYRQLPEEGLKFMVYLQKENIIDESGMPKERFSAEFPKEGPSILRIQQVVRGDSAAYFCASSPPKGTGNTGELFFGEGSRLTVL.

The chain links TRBV5-1 to TRBJ2-1; TCRdb gives TRBD2 as the D gene, but with no DNA this cannot be confirmed. Germline V gene data show CDR1 as SGHRS and CDR2 as YFSETQ. The CDR3 length is 16 residues. CDR3 residues: CASSLAVAGGTNEQFF.

This chain connects TRBV20-1 to TRBJ1-5; TCRdb proposes TRBD1, but this gene call is untestable without DNA. The CDR3 is made up of 14 amino acids. In germline, CDR1 is DFQATT, CDR2 SNEGSKA (reference sequence). This CDR3 is CSASLGQGDQPQHF.

The chain combines TRBV5-1 with TRBJ2-1; there is no DNA to check the TCRdb D call of TRBD2. Germline V gene sequence: CDR1 SGHRS, CDR2 YFSETQ. This CDR3 comprises 14 residues. The CDR3 reads CASTSSGLHNEQFF.

This chain joins TRBV5-1 and TRBJ1-2; TCRdb's D call of TRBD1 is untestable without DNA. The germline CDR1 and CDR2 sequences are SGHRS and YFSETQ. This CDR3 is 17 amino acids long. The CDR3 here is CASSPTGTGVPNYGYTF.

The chain couples TRBV7-9 to TRBJ2-3; checking the TCRdb D call of TRBD2 is not possible without DNA. The CDR3 loop spans 14 amino acids. CDR1 and CDR2 (germline): SEHNR, FQNEAQ (reference sequence). CDR3 loop: CASFGSGRADTQYF.

The chain joins TRBV12-3 or TRBV12-4 to TRBJ2-5; TCRdb designates TRBD2, a call that cannot be tested without DNA. CDR3 size: 17 residues. The CDR3 region is CASSTRLGGRVQETQYF.

The rearrangement uses TRBV12-3 or TRBV12-4 and TRBJ2-7; without DNA, the TCRdb call of TRBD1 cannot be checked. This CDR3 has 14 amino acids. CDR3 loop: CASTWTGGNYEQYF.

V is TRBV7-9 and J is TRBJ2-2; the TCRdb D gene call, TRBD2, has no DNA to confirm it. Germline loops: CDR1 SEHNR, CDR2 FQNEAQ (reference sequence). The CDR3 runs 17 residues. The CDR3 protein is CASSTSKSGTNTGELFF.

This chain links TRBV6-2 or TRBV6-3 with TRBJ2-1. The CDR3 is 13 amino acids. Germline CDR1 reads MNHEY; CDR2 reads SVGEGT. The CDR3 sequence is CASSYVPYNEQFF.

This chain links TRBV27 with TRBJ2-5. The CDR3 length is 13 residues. CDR1 and CDR2 (germline): MNHEY, SMNVEV (reference sequence). The CDR3 spells CASSQNYQETQYF.

The V call is TRBV4-1, the J call TRBJ2-1. The CDR3 runs 14 residues. CDR1 and CDR2 from the germline V gene are MGHRA and YSYEKL. This CDR3 reads CASGRFLSYNEQFF.

V is TRBV3-1 and J is TRBJ2-2; TCRdb's assignment of TRBD1 cannot be checked, as there is no DNA. Looked up from germline, CDR1 is LGHDT and CDR2 is YNNKEL (reference sequence). The length of the CDR3 is 15 residues. CDR3: CASSTGAGDIGELFF.

The chain couples TRBV10-3 to TRBJ2-2; the TCRdb D gene call, TRBD2, has no DNA to confirm it. Germline values: CDR1 ENHRY, CDR2 SYGVKD. The CDR3 is 16 residues long. The chain's CDR3 is CAIRRLAGENTGELFF.

The J gene is TRBJ2-5, the V gene TRBV5-1; TCRdb calls TRBD1, which cannot be checked without DNA. Germline assignment: CDR1 SGHRS and CDR2 YFSETQ. The CDR3 covers 16 residues. The CDR3 protein is CASSLFGTGAKETQYF.

The genes are TRBV10-3 and TRBJ2-1; the TCRdb call, TRBD1, lacks DNA for checking. The CDR3 is 11 amino acids. Looked up from germline, CDR1 is ENHRY and CDR2 is SYGVKD. The CDR3: CATGTRTEQFF.